The 23 T cell receptor beta chains below were found in one sample sequenced in a study of blood T cell repertoires in COVID-19 (TCRdb year 2020). Preparation of the library involved the immunoSEQ multiplex PCR assay. TCRdb obtained this table from immuneACCESS and retained in-frame rearrangements with V and J assigned. These tables miss some clones; where compared with another copy, unresolved V genes account for less than half of the shortfall, and the remainder is unexplained. This sample has about 440,000 clones in its table, and around 88% of those were observed once. The top ten clones comprise 10% to 15% of the sample. Sequenced input: peripheral blood. The receptors here all came from a woman aged 50 to 65 with COVID-19, enrolled during active disease.

The CDR3 loop is CASRPAGPQETQYF. In DNA, the CDR3 is TGTGCCAGCCGGCCAGCGGGGCCCCAAGAGACCCAGTACTTC. V gene TRBV2 combines with J gene TRBJ2-5; 7 bases line up with TRBD2. This CDR3 is built from 14 residues. Germline CDR1 SNHLY, CDR2 FYNNEI. The junction had 7 bases not matched to a gene; V was cut back by 8 bases and J by 1 base.

V is TRBV12-3 or TRBV12-4 and J is TRBJ2-7, with a possible D match to TRBD2 (6 bases). V was cut by 5 bases and J by 4 bases, with 12 bases left in between. The CDR3 totals 13 residues. The DNA of the CDR3 is TGTGCCAGCAGTATTGGTCGGGAGTACGAGCAGTACTTC. Amino acid sequence: CASSIGREYEQYF.

The genes are TRBV30 and TRBJ1-1; a possible D gene is TRBD1 (5 bases). Looked up from germline, CDR1 is GTSNPN and CDR2 is SVGIG (reference sequence). CDR3 size: 14 residues. V lost 3 bases and J 3 bases, leaving 14 bases between the germline ends. This CDR3 reads CAWRSRVHYTEAFF. For the CDR3, the DNA is TGTGCCTGGAGGTCCAGGGTACACTACACTGAAGCTTTCTTT.

The genes are TRBV27 and TRBJ1-4; D gene uncertain. Trimming cost V 0 bases and J 7 bases, with 6 bases left between them. Germline V gene sequence: CDR1 MNHEY, CDR2 SMNVEV (reference sequence). This CDR3 has 13 residues. The CDR3 DNA reads as TGTGCCAGCAGTTTATCGGGGAGTGAAAAACTGTTTTTT. Encoded protein: CASSLSGSEKLFF.

V usage is TRBV21-1 and J usage is TRBJ2-5; no check of the table's D call, TRBD2, against the DNA was made. TRBV21-1 is termed a pseudogene. The CDR3 runs to 16 residues. In DNA, the CDR3 is TGTGCCAGCAGCTCGAGACCGGTATCGGGCCAAGAGACCCAGTACTTC. It codes for CASSSRPVSGQETQYF.

The rearrangement links TRBV30 to TRBJ1-5, with D perhaps matching TRBD1 (5 bases). Trimming took 0 bases from V and 8 from J, leaving 17 bases between them. Germline CDR1 and CDR2: GTSNPN and SVGIG (reference sequence). CDR3 length: 15 amino acids. The CDR3 DNA is TGTGCCTGGAGTGTGGGATTGGTTTCGGGGGAGCCCCAGCATTTT. Protein: CAWSVGLVSGEPQHF.

This chain uses TRBV7-9 with TRBJ2-7; D might be TRBD1 (5 bases). CDR3 size: 14 residues. V was cut by 5 bases and J by 1 base, with 12 bases left in between. CDR1 is SEHNR and CDR2 is FQNEAQ in the germline V gene (reference sequence). The CDR3 is CASSPGSGSYEQYF. The CDR3 nucleotides are TGTGCCAGCAGCCCCGGATCAGGGTCCTACGAGCAGTACTTC.

The rearrangement links TRBV21-1 to TRBJ2-2; the D call TRBD1 from the table was never checked on the DNA. TRBV21-1 is reported as a pseudogene. CDR3 size: 13 residues. The CDR3 DNA reads as TGTGCCAACCGGACAGGAGGCACCGGGGAGCTGTTTTTT. Translated: CANRTGGTGELFF.

The rearrangement uses TRBV27 and TRBJ2-2, with 9 bases lining up with TRBD2. CDR3 length: 16 amino acids. From germline, CDR1 is MNHEY and CDR2 SMNVEV (reference sequence). Trimming removed 0 bases from V and 5 bases from J; junction bases left unmatched: 4. The CDR3 sequence: CASSLSAGGVTGELFF. The CDR3 DNA follows: TGTGCCAGCAGTTTATCGGCGGGGGGGGTGACCGGGGAGCTGTTTTTT.

The V and J genes are TRBV11-1 and TRBJ2-5; D may be TRBD1 (5 bases). Germline V gives CDR1 SGHAT, CDR2 FQDESV (reference sequence). The CDR3 is 15 amino acids. The germline V and J ends were trimmed by 4 bases and 1 base, with 13 bases remaining between them. The CDR3 protein is CASSSPHRSQETQYF. CDR3 DNA: TGTGCCAGCAGCTCTCCCCACAGGTCCCAAGAGACCCAGTACTTC.

J is TRBJ2-7 and V is TRBV3-1 (or the pseudogene TRBV3-2); D is uncertain. From germline, CDR1 is LGHDT and CDR2 YNNKEL (reference sequence). Trimming removed 0 bases at V and 7 bases at J, with 10 bases between. This CDR3 has 13 residues. The DNA of the CDR3 is TGTGCCAGCAGCCAAGACAGGTCGCAAGAGCAGTACTTC. Translated: CASSQDRSQEQYF.

This chain links TRBV4-1 with TRBJ1-3; D remains ambiguous. The germline CDR1 and CDR2 sequences are MGHRA and YSYEKL. Deletions cut 4 bases from V and 2 bases from J, with 21 bases between. This CDR3 is 18 amino acids long. As DNA, the CDR3 is TGCGCCAGCAGCCGAGGGTCCGCCCGGGGAGTCCCTGGAAACACCATATATTTT. It is translated as CASSRGSARGVPGNTIYF.

Notes on this clone: No conserved phenylalanine or tryptophan ends this CDR3, so it is likely a read error. The limits of the CDR3 on the DNA are not certain, so only TCRdb's listed CDR3 is given. The chain joins TRBV21-1 to TRBJ2-4; the DNA was not used to check the table's D call, TRBD1. TRBV21-1 is given as a pseudogene. The CDR3 is 13 residues long, counting both termini. The CDR3: CASSKRRQGGYRP.

V usage is TRBV4-2 and J usage is TRBJ2-3, with D possibly being TRBD2 (5 bases). CDR3 length: 15 amino acids. Germline lookup yields CDR1 LGHNA and CDR2 YNFKEQ. V lost 4 bases to trimming and J lost 0 bases, with 11 bases between them. DNA of the CDR3: TGTGCCAGCAGCCCCCCTCGGGGAAGCACAGATACGCAGTATTTT. Translating it yields CASSPPRGSTDTQYF.

The chain employs TRBV11-1 and TRBJ2-7; D gene ambiguous. The V gene lost 1 base and the J gene lost 3 bases, with 10 bases spanning the gap. Germline assignment: CDR1 SGHAT and CDR2 FQDESV (reference sequence). The CDR3 is made up of 14 amino acids. The CDR3 region has the DNA TGTGCCAGCAGCTTAGGTCTTGGCAGCTACGAGCAGTACTTC. This codes for CASSLGLGSYEQYF.

V gene TRBV27 combines with J gene TRBJ1-2; D is undetermined. The germline V gene encodes CDR1 MNHEY and CDR2 SMNVEV (reference sequence). The ends were cut back, 5 bases at V and 6 bases at J, with 16 bases in the middle. The CDR3 loop spans 14 amino acids. CDR3 region: CASSLTGGIDGYTF. The CDR3 coding sequence is TGTGCCAGCAGTCTGACGGGAGGGATCGATGGCTACACCTTC.

This clone showed up just a few times. The V and J genes are TRBV7-2 and TRBJ1-2, with 10 bases lining up with TRBD1. The CDR3 consists of 16 residues. Germline assignment: CDR1 SGHTA and CDR2 FQGNSA. After removal of 5 bases from V and 0 bases from J, the junction contained 6 bases not matched to a gene. This CDR3 reads CASSISGTGANYGYTF. In DNA, the CDR3 is TGTGCCAGCAGCATTTCAGGGACAGGGGCTAACTATGGCTACACCTTC.

The V and J genes are TRBV11-2 and TRBJ1-2, with no clear D. In germline, CDR1 is SGHAT, CDR2 FQNNGV. This CDR3 has 12 residues. V was shortened by 1 base and J by 8 bases, with 8 bases between the two germline ends. The CDR3 loop reads CASSLGALGYTF. The CDR3, as DNA: TGTGCCAGCAGCTTAGGGGCCCTCGGCTACACCTTC.

The V and J genes are TRBV12-3 or TRBV12-4 and TRBJ1-1, with D possibly being TRBD1 (6 bases). The CDR3 length is 13 residues. V shed 4 bases and J shed 11 bases, with 17 bases lying between them. This chain's CDR3 is CASSSRGLGAAFF. CDR3 DNA: TGTGCCAGCAGTTCCCGGGGCCTGGGGGCGGCTTTCTTT.

The chain recombines TRBV19 with TRBJ1-1; D unresolved. V lost 8 bases to trimming and J lost 7 bases, with 14 bases between them. CDR3 length equals 12 residues. The germline CDR1 and CDR2 sequences are LNHDA and SQIVND (reference sequence). CDR3: CASSLGGLEAFF. The CDR3 DNA follows: TGTGCCAGTTCCTTGGGAGGTCTTGAAGCTTTCTTT.

As to this clone: Given a much more abundant clone one base away, this may be a read error. This chain uses TRBV7-3 with TRBJ2-1; 13 bases fit TRBD2. The CDR3 length is 14 residues. Germline V lookup: CDR1 SGHTA, CDR2 FQGTGA. V trimming: 3 bases; J trimming: 8 bases; junction bases outside the gene matches: 1. The CDR3 protein is CASSFGLAGDEQFF. The CDR3 DNA is TGTGCCAGCAGCTTCGGACTAGCGGGGGATGAGCAGTTCTTC.

J is TRBJ1-2 and V is TRBV18, with a weak D call TRBD1 (6 bases). The ends were cut back, 1 base at V and 6 bases at J, with 18 bases in the middle. The CDR3 has 16 amino acids. Germline V CDR1 and CDR2: KGHSH, LQKENI. The CDR3 spells CASSPQAAGERNGYTF. The DNA of the CDR3 is TGTGCCAGCTCACCACAGGCGGCAGGGGAAAGGAATGGCTACACCTTC.

The chain employs TRBV11-3 and TRBJ2-7; 7 nucleotides line up with TRBD2. The CDR3 is made up of 14 amino acids. Germline V lookup: CDR1 SGHNT, CDR2 YENEEA. J lost 3 bases, V lost 2 bases, and 4 bases had no gene match. CDR3 nucleotide sequence: TGTGCCAGCAGCTTAAGTGGCGGGAGCTACGAGCAGTACTTC. This encodes CASSLSGGSYEQYF.